Listed below are T cell receptor beta chains from one sample, sequenced in a study of identical twins. TCRdb called the 5' RACE reads again in MiXCR, with one record for every CDR3 protein. Among about 240,000 distinct CDR3 sequences, approximately 7.9% were seen once, and the ten largest hold about 5.8%. These data also featured in a second study, about yellow fever vaccine responses in identical twins.

Sequencing was performed on CD8+ T cells sorted from blood. These receptors were obtained from a woman aged 18-29 years in good health. Both conserved end residues are part of each CDR3. A D gene is named only where the DNA matches it firmly. Only some rows state a clone size, as once, few, many or a class for expanded clones.

clone size,D gene,V gene,J gene,CDR3 protein,CDR3 DNA
many,TRBD2,TRBV7-6,TRBJ2-2,CASSLSLAGVATGELFF,TGTGCCAGCAGCTTATCACTAGCGGGAGTCGCCACCGGGGAGCTGTTTTTT
-,TRBD1,TRBV29-1,TRBJ1-1,CSVPAPDRENTEAFF,TGCAGCGTACCCGCCCCGGACAGGGAGAACACTGAAGCTTTCTTT
few,TRBD2,TRBV6-2/TRBV6-3,TRBJ2-5,CASSPPGSGGAETQYF,TGTGCCAGCAGTCCCCCCGGTAGCGGGGGGGCCGAGACCCAGTACTTC
-,-,TRBV2,TRBJ2-1,CASSGRTSSYNEQFF,TGTGCCAGCAGTGGACGGACGAGCTCCTACAATGAGCAGTTCTTC
few,-,TRBV6-5,TRBJ2-1,CASSYSDTMAEFF,TGTGCCAGCAGTTATTCCGACACGATGGCAGAGTTCTTC
few,TRBD2,TRBV20-1,TRBJ2-2,CSAGDDLAGGPKGELFF,TGCAGTGCTGGGGATGACCTAGCGGGAGGGCCAAAAGGGGAGCTGTTTTTT
few,TRBD2,TRBV12-3/TRBV12-4,TRBJ2-3,CASSLARSLAGDTQYF,TGTGCCAGCAGTTTAGCCCGATCCCTAGCGGGAGATACGCAGTATTTT
-,TRBD2,TRBV27,TRBJ2-7,CASSSKWTSGGYEQYF,TGTGCCAGCAGTTCCAAATGGACTAGCGGGGGTTACGAGCAGTACTTC
many,TRBD1,TRBV12-3/TRBV12-4,TRBJ1-5,CASSRDRGSINQPQHF,TGTGCCAGCAGCCGGGACAGGGGATCGATCAATCAGCCCCAGCATTTT
-,TRBD2,TRBV5-5,TRBJ2-1,CASSSGLAGTDEQFF,TGTGCCAGCAGCTCGGGACTAGCGGGGACGGATGAGCAGTTCTTC
many,-,TRBV29-1,TRBJ2-5,CSVEEGGETQYF,TGCAGCGTTGAAGAAGGGGGGGAGACCCAGTACTTC
many,-,TRBV7-9,TRBJ2-1,CASSFNNYNEQFF,TGTGCCAGCAGCTTCAATAACTACAATGAGCAGTTCTTC
-,-,TRBV20-1,TRBJ2-7,CSARDLRNPGGYEQYF,TGCAGTGCTAGAGATCTCCGGAACCCCGGAGGCTACGAGCAGTACTTC
-,-,TRBV20-1,TRBJ1-1,CSAPTVYTEAFF,TGCAGTGCTCCAACAGTTTACACTGAAGCTTTCTTT
many,-,TRBV9,TRBJ2-3,CASRGGYTDTQYF,TGTGCCAGCAGAGGGGGTTACACAGATACGCAGTATTTT